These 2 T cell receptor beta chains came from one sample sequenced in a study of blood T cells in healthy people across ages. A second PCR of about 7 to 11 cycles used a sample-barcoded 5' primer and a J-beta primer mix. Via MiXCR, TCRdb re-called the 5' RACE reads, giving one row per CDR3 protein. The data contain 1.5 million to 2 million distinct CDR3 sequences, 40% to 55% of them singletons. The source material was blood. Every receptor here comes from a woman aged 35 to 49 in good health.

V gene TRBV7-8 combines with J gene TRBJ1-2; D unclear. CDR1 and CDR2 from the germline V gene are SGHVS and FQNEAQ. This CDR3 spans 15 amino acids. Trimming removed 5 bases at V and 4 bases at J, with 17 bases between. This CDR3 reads CASSAPIDGSYGYTF. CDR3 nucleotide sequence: TGTGCCAGCAGCGCACCGATCGACGGATCCTATGGCTACACCTTC.

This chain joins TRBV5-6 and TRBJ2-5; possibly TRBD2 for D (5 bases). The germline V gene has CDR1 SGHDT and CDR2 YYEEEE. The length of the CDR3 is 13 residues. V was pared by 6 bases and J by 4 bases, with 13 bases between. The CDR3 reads CASNRGVGETQYF. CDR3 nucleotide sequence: TGTGCCAGCAACCGGGGAGTTGGAGAGACCCAGTACTTC.